The 31 T cell receptor beta chains below come from one sample, sequenced in a study of blood T cells in healthy people across ages. A sample-barcoded 5' primer and a J-beta primer mix were used in a second PCR of about 7 to 12 cycles. TCRdb processed the 5' RACE reads anew with MiXCR; each CDR3 protein has one entry. The data contain about 670,000 distinct CDR3 sequences, 52% of them singletons. Material for sequencing was blood. These receptors originate from a woman older than 75 in good health.

This clonotype was observed many times. The chain has TRBV5-1 and TRBJ1-4; TRBD1 is a possible D gene (6 bases). The CDR3 length is 15 residues. V was clipped by 1 base and J by 7 bases, with 14 bases between them. Germline values: CDR1 SGHRS, CDR2 YFSETQ. The DNA for the CDR3 is TGCGCCAGCAGCTTGAGGGCAGGGGTACGTGAAAAACTGTTTTTT. Protein: CASSLRAGVREKLFF.

The chain carries TRBV29-1 and TRBJ2-1; the D gene could be TRBD1 or TRBD2 (5 bases each). The V end was cut by 6 bases, the J end by 7 bases, with 19 bases between. Looked up from germline, CDR1 is SQVTM and CDR2 is ANQGSEA. The CDR3 is 14 amino acids. This CDR3 is CSVGWDPAENEQFF. CDR3 nucleotides: TGCAGCGTCGGCTGGGACCCGGCAGAGAATGAGCAGTTCTTC.

This clonotype was seen only a few times. This rearrangement joins TRBV7-2 to TRBJ2-2; no clear D. This CDR3 has 15 amino acids. V was trimmed by 5 bases and J by 0 bases, leaving 10 bases between them. Germline V CDR1 and CDR2: SGHTA, FQGNSA. The CDR3 DNA reads TGTGCCAGCAGCCCCGAAGTGGCGAACACCGGGGAGCTGTTTTTT. This encodes CASSPEVANTGELFF.

This rearrangement joins TRBV4-2 to TRBJ2-5; the D call may be TRBD1 or TRBD2 (5 bases each). Trimming stripped 0 bases from V and 5 bases from J, with 16 bases between. The CDR3 is 16 residues long. CDR1 is LGHNA and CDR2 is YNFKEQ in the germline V gene. The CDR3 coding sequence is TGTGCCAGCAGCCAAGAAATCTGGCAAGAGGGGGAGACCCAGTACTTC. It yields the protein CASSQEIWQEGETQYF.

J is TRBJ2-1 and V is TRBV14; the D call may be TRBD1 or TRBD2 (7 bases each). The V end was cut by 4 bases, the J end by 4 bases, with 32 bases between. CDR1 SGHDN and CDR2 FVKESK come from the germline V gene. The CDR3 length is 21 residues. The CDR3 sequence: CASSPTEGQGVKGGNYNEQFF. The CDR3 DNA follows: TGTGCCAGCAGCCCTACGGAGGGGCAGGGGGTGAAGGGAGGGAATTACAATGAGCAGTTCTTC.

Comment on this clonotype: The junction shows a germline mismatch at one end, possibly a read error. The genes are TRBV2 and TRBJ1-6; D gene ambiguous. Germline CDR1 reads SNHLY; CDR2 reads FYNNEI. The CDR3 loop spans 15 amino acids. The CDR3 nucleotides read TGTGCCTGCAGCCATCCAGGATCCTATAATTCACCCCTCCACTTT. It is translated as CACSHPGSYNSPLHF.

A few counts support this clonotype. The chain uses TRBV5-4 and TRBJ2-2; 11 positions match TRBD2. Germline loops: CDR1 SGHNT, CDR2 YYREEE (reference sequence). The ends lost 4 bases at V and 3 bases at J; junction bases unmatched: 11. The CDR3 length is 18 residues. The CDR3 nucleotides read TGTGCCAGCAGCGGGTCATTAGCGGGGGGGAAATACACCGGGGAGCTGTTTTTT. This encodes CASSGSLAGGKYTGELFF.

The rearrangement links TRBV5-1 to TRBJ2-5; perhaps TRBD2 as D (6 bases). The CDR3 has 15 residues. The germline V gene encodes CDR1 SGHRS and CDR2 YFSETQ. V lost 0 bases and J 0 bases, leaving 9 bases between the germline ends. The CDR3 region has the DNA TGCGCCAGCAGCTTGGCTAGCGTAAACCAAGAGACCCAGTACTTC. It translates to CASSLASVNQETQYF.

This chain connects TRBV29-1 to TRBJ1-5, with no clear D. The CDR3 length is 13 residues. Germline V gene data show CDR1 as SQVTM and CDR2 as ANQGSEA. The V and J ends lost 0 bases and 3 bases respectively, with 6 bases between them. CDR3 protein: CSVEEAPNQPQHF. As DNA, the CDR3 is TGCAGCGTTGAAGAGGCCCCCAATCAGCCCCAGCATTTT.

This clonotype was counted a few times. This chain connects TRBV7-2 to TRBJ2-4; 9 nucleotides line up with TRBD1. The germline V gene encodes CDR1 SGHTA and CDR2 FQGNSA. The trim removed 5 bases at V and 7 bases at J, leaving 9 bases unmatched. The CDR3 is 15 amino acids. The CDR3 DNA sequence: TGTGCCAGCAGCAGGACAGGGGCGACTTCGAACATTCAGTACTTC. Translation gives CASSRTGATSNIQYF.

This clonotype has only one observation. Just one base apart from a much larger clone, this may be a read error. The chain carries TRBV28 and TRBJ2-7; D not resolved. The CDR3 has 15 residues. The V end lost 2 bases, the J end lost 7 bases, and 18 bases lay between the germline ends. Germline V CDR1 and CDR2: MDHEN, SYDVKM. The DNA of the CDR3 is TGTGCCAGCAGTTTAGTGTCCCGAACCTACAATGAGCAGTACTTC. Residues: CASSLVSRTYNEQYF.

The sample holds a few counts of this clonotype. V gene TRBV7-8 combines with J gene TRBJ2-1; 14 bases match TRBD2. With 4 bases clipped from V and 0 bases from J, the junction kept 5 bases outside the gene matches. The CDR3 is 18 residues long. Germline-derived CDR1 and CDR2 are SGHVS and FQNEAQ. CDR3 sequence: CASSSRLAGGSSYNEQFF. DNA for the CDR3: TGTGCCAGCAGCTCCCGACTAGCGGGGGGGAGCTCCTACAATGAGCAGTTCTTC.

V usage is TRBV6-6 and J usage is TRBJ1-5; TRBD1 might be the D (6 bases). Trimming left V 7 bases short and J 6 bases short, with 13 bases between. CDR3 length equals 13 residues. Germline V gene sequence: CDR1 MNHNY, CDR2 SVGAGI (reference sequence). The CDR3 nucleotides read TGTGCCAGCACAAGGGGGGAGAGTCAGCCCCAGCATTTT. Its protein product is CASTRGESQPQHF.

Note on this clonotype: A junction end diverges from the germline sequence, so it may reflect a read error. This chain links TRBV11-1 with TRBJ2-2; D may be TRBD1 (6 bases). CDR3 length: 17 amino acids. Germline V lookup: CDR1 SGHAT, CDR2 FQDESV (reference sequence). The CDR3 region has the DNA TGTGCCAGCAGCTTTACGACCGGGACAAGGAACACCGGGAAGCTGTTTTTT. It yields the protein CASSFTTGTRNTGKLFF. Full variable domain (outside the CDR3, taken from reference TRBV11-1 and TRBJ2-2): EAEVAQSPRYKITEKSQAVAFWCDPISGHATLYWYRQILGQGPELLVQFQDESVVDDSQLPKDRFSAERLKGVDSTLKIQPAELGDSAMYLCASSFTTGTRNTGKLFFGEGSRLTVL.

This chain joins TRBV3-1 and TRBJ2-1; D possibly corresponds to TRBD2 (5 bases). V lost 0 bases to trimming and J lost 9 bases, with 12 bases between them. The CDR3 covers 14 residues. CDR1 and CDR2 (germline): LGHDT, YNNKEL (reference sequence). The CDR3 reads CASSQDREVTEQFF. CDR3 nucleotide sequence: TGTGCCAGCAGCCAAGACCGGGAAGTTACTGAGCAGTTCTTC.

The rearrangement uses TRBV3-1 and TRBJ2-4; D tentatively fits TRBD1 or TRBD2 (5 bases each). V dropped 5 bases and J dropped 5 bases, with 22 bases sitting between them. Germline-derived CDR1 and CDR2 are LGHDT and YNNKEL (reference sequence). The CDR3 consists of 17 residues. The CDR3 sequence is CASSIIPLGASENIQYF. CDR3 nucleotides: TGTGCCAGCAGCATTATCCCCCTCGGGGCCTCGGAAAACATTCAGTACTTC.

V usage is TRBV30 and J usage is TRBJ2-6, with TRBD1 matching 8 bases. The CDR3 is made up of 17 amino acids. With V trimmed by 5 bases and J by 3 bases, 12 bases remained unmatched. The germline gives CDR1 GTSNPN, CDR2 SVGIG (reference sequence). This chain's CDR3 is CAWAGAGGIFGANVLTF. CDR3 bases: TGTGCCTGGGCTGGGGCAGGGGGCATTTTTGGGGCCAACGTCCTGACTTTC.

This clonotype showed up many times. Germline and junction disagree at one end, which may indicate a read error. The chain uses TRBV4-1 and TRBJ2-7, with D possibly being TRBD2 (7 bases). The germline V gene has CDR1 MGHRA and CDR2 YSYEKL. This CDR3 is built from 19 residues. CDR3 region: CSSSQDQGSGRGSYYEQYF. The CDR3 bases are TGCTCCAGCAGCCAAGATCAGGGGTCGGGGCGGGGGAGTTACTACGAGCAGTACTTC.

Remarks on this clonotype: A clone one base away is much larger, so this may be a read error. The chain is built from TRBV27 and TRBJ2-5; D possibly corresponds to TRBD2 (5 bases). CDR1 and CDR2 from the germline V gene are MNHEY and SMNVEV (reference sequence). The CDR3 consists of 13 residues. V dropped 5 bases and J dropped 5 bases, with 12 bases sitting between them. The chain's CDR3 is CASSVLERETQYF. The CDR3 region has the DNA TGTGCCAGCAGTGTATTGGAGCGGGAGACCCAGTACTTC.

This clonotype occurred many times. J is TRBJ2-3 and V is TRBV5-1, with D possibly matching TRBD1 (6 bases). Germline V gene sequence: CDR1 SGHRS, CDR2 YFSETQ. CDR3 length: 16 amino acids. Trimming shortened V by 2 bases and J by 0 bases, and 13 bases separated the two germline ends. The CDR3 bases are TGCGCCAGCAGCTTTACAGGGAAACTCAGCACAGATACGCAGTATTTT. Residues: CASSFTGKLSTDTQYF.

As for this clonotype: A read error may explain this, as a much larger clone is one base away. The V gene is TRBV12-3 or TRBV12-4, the J gene TRBJ2-1; 7 nucleotides align to TRBD1. V was clipped by 3 bases and J by 6 bases; unmatched bases: 5. The CDR3 has 14 amino acids. The CDR3 nucleotides are TGTGCCAGCAGTTTGACAGGGACCTGCAATGAGCAGTTCTTC. This sequence encodes CASSLTGTCNEQFF.

The rearrangement links TRBV3-1 to TRBJ2-2; 7 nucleotides line up with TRBD1. This CDR3 is 15 amino acids long. V was clipped by 5 bases and J by 0 bases; unmatched bases: 3. In germline, CDR1 is LGHDT, CDR2 YNNKEL (reference sequence). The CDR3 loop reads CASSVQGANTGELFF. CDR3 nucleotides: TGTGCCAGCAGCGTGCAGGGGGCGAACACCGGGGAGCTGTTTTTT.

A few counts support this clonotype. A much more abundant neighbour one base away suggests this may be a read error. J is TRBJ2-5 and V is TRBV20-1; tentatively, D is TRBD2 (6 bases). V was shortened by 0 bases and J by 11 bases, with 13 bases between the two germline ends. CDR1 is DFQATT and CDR2 is SNEGSKA in the germline V gene (reference sequence). The CDR3 contains 12 residues. CDR3 amino acids: CSARDATSRQYF. Written as DNA, the CDR3 is TGCAGTGCTAGAGACGCGACTAGTAGGCAGTACTTC.

About this clonotype: A read error may explain this, as a much larger clone is one base away. The CDR3 DNA reads as TGTGCCAGCAGCGCCCCTCCGGGGGGGCCTTCTCCTGGCGATGAGCAGTACTTC. Protein: CASSAPPGGPSPGDEQYF. The chain uses TRBV2 and TRBJ2-7; 8 bases align to TRBD2. The length of the CDR3 is 18 residues. The V and J ends lost 6 bases and 7 bases, in that order; junction bases with no gene match: 23. Germline-derived CDR1 and CDR2 are SNHLY and FYNNEI.

To note about this clonotype: A read error may explain this, as a much larger clone is one base away. The rearrangement uses TRBV3-1 and TRBJ2-1, with TRBD2 identical over 15 bases. CDR3 length: 17 residues. Germline lookup yields CDR1 LGHDT and CDR2 YNNKEL (reference sequence). CDR3 sequence reads: CTSTPSGLAGGWNEQFF. The CDR3 coding sequence is TGTACCAGCACCCCCTCGGGACTAGCGGGAGGCTGGAATGAGCAGTTCTTC.

The table lists this clonotype with many counts. The chain joins TRBV20-1 to TRBJ2-1; no clear D gene. V was trimmed by 3 bases and J by 8 bases, leaving 23 bases between them. The CDR3 has 16 residues. Germline V gives CDR1 DFQATT, CDR2 SNEGSKA (reference sequence). The CDR3 loop reads CSASTPRGSPLDEQFF. DNA for the CDR3: TGCAGTGCTAGTACCCCGCGAGGTAGCCCCCTCGATGAGCAGTTCTTC.

The rearrangement joins TRBV14 to TRBJ2-2, with D possibly matching TRBD1 (5 bases). Germline values: CDR1 SGHDN, CDR2 FVKESK. Trimming took off 3 bases at V and 4 bases at J, with 15 bases between the two ends. The CDR3 has 16 residues. The CDR3: CASSHRPGFGTGELFF. The CDR3 DNA reads as TGTGCCAGCAGCCACAGACCAGGGTTTGGCACCGGGGAGCTGTTTTTT.

This clonotype has a count of ten or more. Its ends do not fully match the called genes, so a read error is possible. The rearrangement joins TRBV6-6 to TRBJ1-6; D uncertain. CDR3 length: 17 residues. The germline V gene has CDR1 MNHNY and CDR2 SVGAGI (reference sequence). CDR3 nucleotides: TGTGCCATCAGTATAGACGGGGTGAGCTCCTATAATTCACCCCTCCACTTT. This codes for CAISIDGVSSYNSPLHF.

The J gene is TRBJ2-1, the V gene TRBV5-1; maybe TRBD1 (6 bases). This CDR3 comprises 16 residues. Germline V CDR1 and CDR2: SGHRS, YFSETQ. V was cut by 3 bases and J by 0 bases, with 13 bases left in between. The CDR3 sequence is CASSSSDRYSYNEQFF. DNA for the CDR3: TGCGCCAGCAGCTCCTCGGACAGATACTCCTACAATGAGCAGTTCTTC.

Details on this clonotype: One base away lies a much larger clone, so this may be a sequencing read error. The V and J genes are TRBV7-2 and TRBJ2-1; perhaps D is TRBD1 or TRBD2 (7 bases each). The germline V and J ends were trimmed by 9 bases and 6 bases, with 21 bases remaining between them. Germline assignment: CDR1 SGHTA and CDR2 FQGNSA. The CDR3 spans 15 residues. CDR3 coding DNA: TGTGCCAGATCACAGGGGCGGGAGACGGGCAATGAGCAGTTCTTC. Its protein product is CARSQGRETGNEQFF.

Turning to this clonotype: With a much larger clone just one base away, this may be a read error. The chain combines TRBV15 with TRBJ2-1, with 7 positions matching TRBD1. Looked up from germline, CDR1 is LNHNV and CDR2 is YYDKDF (reference sequence). There are 11 residues in the CDR3. The CDR3 spells CATGRTGEQFF. The CDR3 nucleotides read TGTGCCACCGGCAGGACAGGTGAGCAGTTCTTC.